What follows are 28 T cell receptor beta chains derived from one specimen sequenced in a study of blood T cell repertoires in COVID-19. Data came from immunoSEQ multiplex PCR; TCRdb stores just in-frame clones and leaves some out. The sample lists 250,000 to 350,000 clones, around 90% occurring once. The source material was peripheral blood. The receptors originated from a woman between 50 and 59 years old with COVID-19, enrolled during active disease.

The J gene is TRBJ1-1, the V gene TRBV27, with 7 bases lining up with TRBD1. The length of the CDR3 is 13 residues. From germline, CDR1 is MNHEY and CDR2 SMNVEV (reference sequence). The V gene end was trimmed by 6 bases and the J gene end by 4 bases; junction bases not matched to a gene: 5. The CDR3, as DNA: TGTGCCAGCAGCCTACAGGGGTTCACTGAAGCTTTCTTT. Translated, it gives CASSLQGFTEAFF.

CDR3 in DNA: TGTGCCAGCAGCTTATACAGGAACACTGAAGCTTTCTTT. This gives the protein CASSLYRNTEAFF. The chain is built from TRBV7-3 and TRBJ1-1; D gene ambiguous. V was cut by 2 bases and J by 1 base, with 5 bases left in between. CDR1 SGHTA and CDR2 FQGTGA come from the germline V gene. This CDR3 comprises 13 residues.

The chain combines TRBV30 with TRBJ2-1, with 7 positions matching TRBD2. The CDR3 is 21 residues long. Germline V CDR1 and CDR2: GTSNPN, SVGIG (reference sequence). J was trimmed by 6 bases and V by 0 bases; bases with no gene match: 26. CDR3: CAWSVELGRRLFSGSGNEQFF. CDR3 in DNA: TGTGCCTGGAGTGTAGAACTCGGACGGCGATTATTTAGCGGGTCCGGCAATGAGCAGTTCTTC.

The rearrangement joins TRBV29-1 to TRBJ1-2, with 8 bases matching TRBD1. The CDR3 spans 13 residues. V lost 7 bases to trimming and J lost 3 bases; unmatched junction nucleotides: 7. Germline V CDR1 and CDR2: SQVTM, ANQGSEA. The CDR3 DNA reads TGCAGCGCCCCAAAACAGGGGGACTATGGCTACACCTTC. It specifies CSAPKQGDYGYTF. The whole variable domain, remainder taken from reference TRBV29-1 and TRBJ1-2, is SAVISQKPSRDICQRGTSLTIQCQVDSQVTMMFWYRQQPGQSLTLIATANQGSEATYESGFVIDKFPISRPNLTFSTLTVSNMSPEDSSIYLCSAPKQGDYGYTFGSGTRLTVV.

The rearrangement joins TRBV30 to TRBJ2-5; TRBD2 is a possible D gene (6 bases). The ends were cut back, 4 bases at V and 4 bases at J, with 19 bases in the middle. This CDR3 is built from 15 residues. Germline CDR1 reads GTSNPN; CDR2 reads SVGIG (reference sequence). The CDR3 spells CAWISRLVGRETQYF. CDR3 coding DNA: TGTGCCTGGATCTCGAGGCTAGTCGGGAGAGAGACCCAGTACTTC.

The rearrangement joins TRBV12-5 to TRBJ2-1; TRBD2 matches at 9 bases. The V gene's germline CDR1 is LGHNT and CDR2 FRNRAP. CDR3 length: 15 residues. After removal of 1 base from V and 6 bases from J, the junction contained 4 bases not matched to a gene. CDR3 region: CASGLGAGGGNEQFF. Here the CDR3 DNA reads TGTGCTAGTGGTTTGGGTGCGGGAGGGGGCAATGAGCAGTTCTTC.

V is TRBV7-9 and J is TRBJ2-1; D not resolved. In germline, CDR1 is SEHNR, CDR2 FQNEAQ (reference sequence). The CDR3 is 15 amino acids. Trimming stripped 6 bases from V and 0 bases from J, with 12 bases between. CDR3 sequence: CASSSARSSYNEQFF. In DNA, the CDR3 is TGTGCCAGCAGTTCCGCGAGGAGCTCCTACAATGAGCAGTTCTTC.

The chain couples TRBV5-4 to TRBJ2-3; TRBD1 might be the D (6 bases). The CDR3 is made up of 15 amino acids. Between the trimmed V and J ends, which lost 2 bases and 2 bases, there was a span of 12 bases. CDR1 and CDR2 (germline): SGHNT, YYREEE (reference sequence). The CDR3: CASSLRTAYTDTQYF. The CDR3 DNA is TGTGCCAGCAGCTTAAGGACAGCTTACACAGATACGCAGTATTTT.

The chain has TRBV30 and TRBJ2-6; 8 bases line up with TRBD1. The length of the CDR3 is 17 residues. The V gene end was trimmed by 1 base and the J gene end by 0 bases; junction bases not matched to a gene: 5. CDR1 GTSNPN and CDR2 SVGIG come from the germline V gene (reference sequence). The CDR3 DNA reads TGTGCCTGGAGTGAAGGGACAGGATACTCTGGGGCCAACGTCCTGACTTTC. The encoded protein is CAWSEGTGYSGANVLTF.

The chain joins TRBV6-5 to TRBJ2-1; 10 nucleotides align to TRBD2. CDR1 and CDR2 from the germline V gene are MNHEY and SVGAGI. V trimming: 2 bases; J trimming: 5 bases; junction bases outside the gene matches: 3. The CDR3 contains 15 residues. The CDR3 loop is CASSYGLAGDNEQFF. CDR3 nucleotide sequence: TGTGCCAGCAGTTACGGGCTAGCGGGGGACAATGAGCAGTTCTTC.

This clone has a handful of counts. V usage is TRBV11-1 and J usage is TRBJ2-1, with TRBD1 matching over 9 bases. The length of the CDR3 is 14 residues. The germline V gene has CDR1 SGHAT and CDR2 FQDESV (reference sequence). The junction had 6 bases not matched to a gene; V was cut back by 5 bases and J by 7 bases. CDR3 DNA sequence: TGTGCCAGCAGCAACAGGGGGCTGGCAAATGAGCAGTTCTTC. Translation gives CASSNRGLANEQFF.

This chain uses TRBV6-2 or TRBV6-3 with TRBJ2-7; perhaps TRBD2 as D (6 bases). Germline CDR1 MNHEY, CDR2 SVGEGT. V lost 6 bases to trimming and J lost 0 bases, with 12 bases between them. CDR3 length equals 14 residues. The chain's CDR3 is CASSRDSLSYEQYF. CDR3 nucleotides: TGTGCCAGCAGCCGGGACTCCCTCTCCTACGAGCAGTACTTC.

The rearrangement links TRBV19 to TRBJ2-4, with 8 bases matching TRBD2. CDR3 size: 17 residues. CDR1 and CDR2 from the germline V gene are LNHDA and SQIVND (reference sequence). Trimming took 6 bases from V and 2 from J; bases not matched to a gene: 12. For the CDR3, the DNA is TGTGCCAGTAGCCCCCAAGCCACTAGCGGTCCCAAAAACATTCAGTACTTC. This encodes CASSPQATSGPKNIQYF.

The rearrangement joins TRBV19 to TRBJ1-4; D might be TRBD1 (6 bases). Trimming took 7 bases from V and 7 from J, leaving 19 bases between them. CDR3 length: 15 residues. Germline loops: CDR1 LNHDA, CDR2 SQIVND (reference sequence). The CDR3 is CASTSVGGLGEKLFF. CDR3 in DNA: TGTGCCAGTACCAGCGTGGGGGGGCTCGGTGAAAAACTGTTTTTT.

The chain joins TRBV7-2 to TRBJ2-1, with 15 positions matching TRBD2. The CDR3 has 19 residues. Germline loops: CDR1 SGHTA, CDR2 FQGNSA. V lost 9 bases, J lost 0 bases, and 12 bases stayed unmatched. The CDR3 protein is CARNERTSGRAVSYNEQFF. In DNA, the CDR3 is TGTGCCAGGAATGAAAGGACTAGCGGGAGGGCCGTCTCCTACAATGAGCAGTTCTTC.

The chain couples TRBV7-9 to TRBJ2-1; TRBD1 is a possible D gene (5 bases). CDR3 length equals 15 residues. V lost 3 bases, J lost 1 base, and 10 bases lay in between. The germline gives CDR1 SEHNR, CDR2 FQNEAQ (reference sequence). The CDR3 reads CASSLAGWSYNEQFF. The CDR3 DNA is TGTGCCAGCAGCTTGGCAGGGTGGTCCTACAATGAGCAGTTCTTC. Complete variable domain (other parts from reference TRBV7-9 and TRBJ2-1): DTGVSQNPRHKITKRGQNVTFRCDPISEHNRLYWYRQTLGQGPEFLTYFQNEAQLEKSRLLSDRFSAERPKGSFSTLEIQRTEQGDSAMYLCASSLAGWSYNEQFFGPGTRLTVL.

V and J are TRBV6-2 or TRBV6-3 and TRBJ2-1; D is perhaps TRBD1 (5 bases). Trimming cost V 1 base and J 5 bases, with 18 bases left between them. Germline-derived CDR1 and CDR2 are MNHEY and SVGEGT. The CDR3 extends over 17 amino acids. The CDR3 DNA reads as TGTGCCAGCAGTTACTTCAACCTGGGCAGGGTGGACAATGAGCAGTTCTTC. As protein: CASSYFNLGRVDNEQFF.

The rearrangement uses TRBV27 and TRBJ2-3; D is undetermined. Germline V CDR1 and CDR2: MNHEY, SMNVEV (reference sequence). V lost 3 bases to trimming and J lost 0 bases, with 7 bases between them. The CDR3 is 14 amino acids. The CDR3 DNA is TGTGCCAGCAGTTTCCTCCTGAGCACAGATACGCAGTATTTT. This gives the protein CASSFLLSTDTQYF.

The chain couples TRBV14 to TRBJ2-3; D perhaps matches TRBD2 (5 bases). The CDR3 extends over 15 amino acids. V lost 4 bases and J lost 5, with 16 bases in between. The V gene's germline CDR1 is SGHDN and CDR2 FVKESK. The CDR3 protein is CASSPLAGLGDTQYF. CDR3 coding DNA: TGTGCCAGCAGCCCGTTGGCGGGTTTGGGAGATACGCAGTATTTT. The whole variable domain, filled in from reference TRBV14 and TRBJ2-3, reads EAGVTQFPSHSVIEKGQTVTLRCDPISGHDNLYWYRRVMGKEIKFLLHFVKESKQDESGMPNNRFLAERTGGTYSTLKVQPAELEDSGVYFCASSPLAGLGDTQYFGPGTRLTVL.

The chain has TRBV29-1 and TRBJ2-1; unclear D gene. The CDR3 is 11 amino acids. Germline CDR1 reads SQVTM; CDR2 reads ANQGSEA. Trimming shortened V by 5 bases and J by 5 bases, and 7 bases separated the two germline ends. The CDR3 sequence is CSVQLNNEQFF. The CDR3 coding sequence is TGCAGCGTTCAACTAAACAATGAGCAGTTCTTC.

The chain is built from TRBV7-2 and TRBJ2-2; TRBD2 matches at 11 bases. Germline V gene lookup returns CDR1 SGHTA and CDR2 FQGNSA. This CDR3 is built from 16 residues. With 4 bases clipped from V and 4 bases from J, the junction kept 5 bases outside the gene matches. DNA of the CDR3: TGTGCCAGCAGCTGGCCTACTAGCGGGGGCACCGGGGAGCTGTTTTTT. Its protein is CASSWPTSGGTGELFF.

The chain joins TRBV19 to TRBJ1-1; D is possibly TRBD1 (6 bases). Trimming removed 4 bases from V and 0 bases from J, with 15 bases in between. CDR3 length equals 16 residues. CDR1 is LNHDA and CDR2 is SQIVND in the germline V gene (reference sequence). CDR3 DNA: TGTGCCAGTAGTAACGTTGGGGGCACCATGAACACTGAAGCTTTCTTT. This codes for CASSNVGGTMNTEAFF.

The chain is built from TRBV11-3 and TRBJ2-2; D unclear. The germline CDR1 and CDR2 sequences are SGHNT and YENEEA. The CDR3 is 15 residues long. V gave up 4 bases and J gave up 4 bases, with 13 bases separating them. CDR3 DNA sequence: TGTGCCAGCAGCTCGTGGGCGAGCAGCACCGGGGAGCTGTTTTTT. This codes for CASSSWASSTGELFF.

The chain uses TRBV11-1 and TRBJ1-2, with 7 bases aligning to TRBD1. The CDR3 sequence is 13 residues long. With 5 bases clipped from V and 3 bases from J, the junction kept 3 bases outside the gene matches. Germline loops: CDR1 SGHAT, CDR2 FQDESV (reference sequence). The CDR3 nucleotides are TGTGCCAGCAGCGGGACAGTACACTATGGCTACACCTTC. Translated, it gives CASSGTVHYGYTF.

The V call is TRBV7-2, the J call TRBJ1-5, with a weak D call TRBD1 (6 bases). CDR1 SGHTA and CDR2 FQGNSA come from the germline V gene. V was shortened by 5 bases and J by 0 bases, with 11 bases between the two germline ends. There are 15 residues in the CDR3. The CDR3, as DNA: TGTGCCAGCAGCACCCAGGGGTATAGCAATCAGCCCCAGCATTTT. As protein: CASSTQGYSNQPQHF.

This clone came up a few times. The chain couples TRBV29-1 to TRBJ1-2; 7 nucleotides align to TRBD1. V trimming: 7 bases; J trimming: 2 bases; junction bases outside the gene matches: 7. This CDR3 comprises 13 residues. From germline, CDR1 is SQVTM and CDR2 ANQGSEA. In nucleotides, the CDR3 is TGCAGCGGGGGGGACAGCGAGAACTATGGCTACACCTTC. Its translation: CSGGDSENYGYTF.

The CDR3 protein is CAWSVDKAKNIQYF. The CDR3 DNA is TGTGCCTGGAGTGTAGACAAAGCCAAAAACATTCAGTACTTC. The rearrangement joins TRBV30 to TRBJ2-4; D gene ambiguous. This CDR3 has 14 residues. The germline V gene has CDR1 GTSNPN and CDR2 SVGIG (reference sequence). V was trimmed by 0 bases and J by 0 bases, leaving 6 bases between them.

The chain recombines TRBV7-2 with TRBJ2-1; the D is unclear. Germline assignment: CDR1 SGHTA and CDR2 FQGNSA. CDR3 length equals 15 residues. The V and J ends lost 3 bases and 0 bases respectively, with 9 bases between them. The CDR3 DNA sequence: TGTGCCAGCAGCTTTGGGCCCAGCTCCTACAATGAGCAGTTCTTC. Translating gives CASSFGPSSYNEQFF.